Ten or more counts support the clone carrying this T cell receptor beta chain. The antigen is not known. CDR1 and CDR2 from the germline V gene are KGHSH and LQKENI. After removal of 3 bases from V and 0 bases from J, the junction contained 1 base not matched to a gene. This CDR3 has 15 amino acids. The data derive from a study of regulatory T cells in long-lasting Graves disease. Overall study context: Recently diagnosed Graves' patients had received antithyroid drugs for under 3 months.

Findings of the study overall: Persistent disease preferred TRBV28, TRBJ1-2 and TRBJ2-5. Persistent Graves' patients had lower TCR diversity than newly diagnosed ones.

Arm-PCR of CDR3 regions with iRepertoire HTBI primers generated TCR beta libraries. TCRdb reprocessed the multiplex PCR reads via MiXCR and lists one record per CDR3 protein. This sample has around 470,000 distinct CDR3 sequences, with around 15% found just once. Regarding time point: newly diagnosed GD, antithyroid drugs for less than 3 months. The authors made the TCR library using RNA they extracted from PBMCs. This same sample was also part of a study on T cells in Graves' hyperthyroidism and ophthalmopathy. That study adds: A first-round RT-PCR of the TCR CDR3 used the HTBI primer set.

This specimen was peripheral blood mononuclear cells (PBMCs), taken at new diagnosis, from a patient treated with antithyroid drugs. This sequence originates from a woman between 50 and 59 years old with Graves disease. V gene TRBV18 combines with J gene TRBJ2-2; TRBD1 agrees at 7 bases. The CDR3 region is CASSPGQSNTGELFF. CDR3 coding DNA: TGTGCCAGCTCACCGGGACAGTCGAACACCGGGGAGCTGTTTTTT.